This TCR beta chain was profiled in a study of regulatory T cells in long-lasting Graves disease. The sample's time point: persistent/refractory GD, antithyroid drugs over 5 years with positive TRAb. After RNA was extracted from PBMCs, the TCR library was made from it. American Thyroid Association guidelines defined how Graves' disease was diagnosed. Those enrolled as patients came out of an endocrinology department in Xi'an, China. General observations from the study: TRBV28, TRBJ1-2 and TRBJ2-5 were favored in persistent disease. Accuracy was possibly reduced by small sample size.

For TCR beta, libraries came from iRepertoire HTBI primers and Arm-PCR of CDR3 regions. MiXCR, applied by TCRdb to the multiplex PCR reads, yields one record per CDR3 protein. The table has hundreds of thousands of distinct CDR3 sequences, 21% seen once. This CDR3 has 14 amino acids. The ends lost 7 bases at V and 6 bases at J; junction bases unmatched: 11. Germline values: CDR1 LNHDA, CDR2 SQIVND (reference sequence). In the case of this clonotype: No antigen is known for it.

The clonotype was recovered from a female donor with Graves disease. The sample consisted of peripheral blood mononuclear cells (PBMCs), taken when the disease was refractory, from a patient treated with antithyroid drugs. The chain links TRBV19 to TRBJ2-7; 8 bases align to TRBD2. CDR3 in DNA: TGTGCCAGTACAGACAGCGGGAGTTTTACCGAGCAGTACTTC. Amino acid sequence: CASTDSGSFTEQYF.